This T cell receptor (beta chain) derives from a study of low-dose radiotherapy and immunotherapy resistance in tumors. The germline gives CDR1 MNHEY, CDR2 SVGAGI. V lost 7 bases, J lost 5 bases, and 9 bases stayed unmatched. The CDR3 sequence is 14 residues long. Time point: after trial treatment. Regarding treatment: LDRT plus nivolumab, ipilimumab, low-dose cyclophosphamide and aspirin (RACIN trial). First-strand cDNA relied on TRAV- and TRBV-specific primers spanning alpha and beta chains. The authors ran approximately 20 PCR cycles to amplify TCRs with a constant-region primer and V-primer adapter. A single record per CDR3 protein comes from TCRdb applying MiXCR to the reads. The profile shows roughly 100,000 distinct CDR3 sequences, under 25% of them singletons. This clonotype occurred many times.

The J gene is TRBJ2-7, the V gene TRBV6-5, with 9 bases that match TRBD2. The source material was PBMCs, sampled after low-dose radiotherapy plus immunotherapy. The receptor comes from a male donor with prostate cancer. CDR3 DNA: TGTGCCAGCACCTGGGGCGGGGGGGCCGACGAGCAGTACTTC. Amino acid sequence: CASTWGGGADEQYF.